Below are 4 T cell receptor beta chains sequenced from a single sample in a study of CD8+ T cells in alopecia areata. Following extraction, RNA underwent reverse transcription to cDNA, which served as the sequencing template. Some clones are missing from TCRdb's copy, which holds only in-frame ones; the method was immunoSEQ multiplex PCR. This repertoire holds 20,000 or so clones, and none appear only once. Cells pooled from cutaneous lymph nodes were sorted on CD4, CD8alpha, NKG2D, NKG2ACE and other markers. Sequenced: CD8+ T cells sorted from a lymph node. These receptors were collected from a C3H/HeJ mouse with alopecia areata. MHC haplotype of the strain: H2-k.

Details on this clone: Genes here carry mouse names. The read falls 4 residues short of the CDR3 end, and the missing part is taken from the germline J gene. The gene calls are TRBV19 and TRBJ1-2; D is perhaps TRBD1 (5 bases). V shed 1 base and J shed 2 bases, with 6 bases lying between them. The CDR3 consists of 13 residues. Germline assignment: CDR1 FNHDT and CDR2 SITEND (reference sequence). CDR3 DNA, as far as it was read: TGTGCCAGCAGTATACAGGGCAACTCC. Translation: CASSIQGNS. The whole CDR3 reads CASSIQGNSDYTF.

This clone was counted between two and nine times. Here the gene names and germline are mouse. From the germline J gene comes the end of the CDR3, since the read stops 4 residues before it. This chain joins TRBV19 and TRBJ2-7, with D possibly TRBD1 on 5 matching bases. From germline, CDR1 is FNHDT and CDR2 SITEND (reference sequence). V dropped 5 bases and J dropped 1 base, with 7 bases sitting between them. The CDR3 consists of 12 residues. CDR3 in amino acids: CASRQVSYEQYF. CDR3 DNA, as far as it was read: TGTGCCAGCAGACAGGTTTCCTAT. The full variable domain, completed using reference TRBV19 and TRBJ2-7, is GGIITQTPKFLIGQEGQKLTLKCQQNFNHDTMYWYRQDSGKGLRLIYYSITENDLQKGDLSEGYDASREKKSSFSLTVTSAQKNEMAVFLCASRQVSYEQYFGPGTRLTVL.

This clone was seen at least ten times. These gene names are mouse names. With the read ending 4 residues before the CDR3 end, the germline J gene is used to fill in that end. The V gene is TRBV13-2, the J gene TRBJ2-7; 9 nucleotides align to TRBD2. The CDR3 is made up of 14 amino acids. J was trimmed by 0 bases and V by 2 bases; bases with no gene match: 0. Germline V gene data show CDR1 as NNHNN and CDR2 as SYGAGS (reference sequence). The CDR3 region is CASGDWGGSYEQYF. The covered CDR3 bases are TGTGCCAGCGGTGACTGGGGGGGCTCCTAT.

Notes on this clone: Gene names and germline match the mouse. Coverage ceases 4 residues before the CDR3 finishes, and the germline J gene fills in the end. The chain has TRBV31 and TRBJ2-3, with D possibly being TRBD2 (5 bases). Trimming removed 0 bases at V and 0 bases at J, with 10 bases between. The CDR3 is 15 residues long. Germline V lookup: CDR1 GKSSPN, CDR2 SITVG. Incomplete CDR3 DNA: TGTGCCTGGAGTCTAGAGGACTCTAGTGCAGAA. This translates into CAWSLEDSSAE. The CDR3 in full is CAWSLEDSSAETLYF.